This T cell receptor (beta chain) was documented in a study of T cells in Graves' hyperthyroidism and ophthalmopathy. The sample holds a few counts of this clonotype. Its target is unknown. Study conclusions and caveats: Before onset, ophthalmopathy was predicted by the model a median approximately 6.6 months earlier. Expanded thyroid clonotypes (above 0.001) were mostly also found in blood.

RNA transcripts served as the template for amplifying TCR beta CDR3 regions. With the HTBI primer set, the TCR CDR3 went through a first round of RT-PCR. TCRdb analysed the multiplex PCR reads with MiXCR anew, one entry per CDR3 protein. The sample comprises around 700,000 distinct CDR3 sequences, roughly a sixth of which are singletons, and roughly a sixth rests with the top ten. The V end lost 7 bases, the J end lost 2 bases, and 15 bases lay between the germline ends. The CDR3 consists of 14 residues. CDR1 is SGHVS and CDR2 is FQNEAQ in the germline V gene. Used for diagnoses were clinical symptoms, serum thyroxine and TRAb, thyroid ultrasound and orbital computed tomography. Fresh peripheral blood, roughly 10 ml, was the source of the PBMCs.

V gene TRBV7-8 combines with J gene TRBJ2-7; D may be TRBD1 (6 bases). The sample taken for sequencing was blood. The sequence was collected from a woman aged 45-60 years with Graves' hyperthyroidism that later progressed to Graves' ophthalmopathy. The CDR3 sequence: CASTLPDSPYEQYF. The CDR3, as DNA: TGTGCCAGCACCCTCCCGGACAGTCCCTACGAGCAGTACTTC.